This paragraph reports one T cell receptor (beta chain). The antigen is unknown. Between the trimmed V and J ends, which lost 4 bases and 2 bases, there was a span of 14 bases. Germline CDR1 and CDR2: SGHNT and YYREEE (reference sequence). The CDR3 runs to 15 residues. Produced via immunoSEQ multiplex PCR; TCRdb's table is partial and in-frame only. The sample yields around 120,000 clones, approximately 85% seen once. This specimen comes from a study of T cell responses to AZD1222 COVID-19 vaccine. Study results and limitations: CD4 TCRs associated with vaccination spanned spike, dominating at 160-218 and 743-854.

The J gene is TRBJ2-3, the V gene TRBV5-4, with D tentatively TRBD1 (6 bases). This TCR derives from an adult in good health. Here the sequenced sample was peripheral blood, taken on day 0 of AZD1222 vaccination. The CDR3 region has the DNA TGTGCCAGCAGCAGCTGGGGGCTAATCACAGATACGCAGTATTTT. It specifies CASSSWGLITDTQYF.